This passage covers 19 T cell receptor beta chains from one sample sequenced in a study of T cell changes during pregnancy in multiple sclerosis (dated by TCRdb to 2018 to 2020). Library generation was performed with the immunoSEQ multiplex PCR assay. Not all clones reach the TCRdb copy of this immuneACCESS table, which keeps in-frame sequences only. Checked studies attribute under half of the gap to unresolved V genes and leave the rest unexplained. This sample is represented by about 67,000 clones; about 90% of them were singletons. The ten largest clones capture 2.3% of the sample. The sequenced sample was peripheral blood, obtained in the first trimester of pregnancy. Every receptor here comes from a female donor with multiple sclerosis, enrolled in a pregnancy study.

This chain's CDR3 is CASSELAGAYNEQFF. In DNA, the CDR3 is TGTGCCAGCAGTGAACTAGCGGGAGCCTACAATGAGCAGTTCTTC. The chain joins TRBV6-4 to TRBJ2-1; TRBD2 agrees at 11 bases. The germline CDR1 and CDR2 sequences are MRHNA and SNTAGT. There are 15 residues in the CDR3. V shed 3 bases and J 2 bases; nucleotides not matched to a gene: 0.

The rearrangement links TRBV30 to TRBJ1-2; 10 bases align to TRBD1. Germline V gene lookup returns CDR1 GTSNPN and CDR2 SVGIG (reference sequence). This CDR3 has 14 amino acids. The J segment lost 10 bases and the V segment lost 0 bases, leaving 8 bases of the junction unmatched. CDR3 bases: TGTGCCTGGAGTGTTTCAAGGACAGGGGGTGCCTACACCTTC. This translates into CAWSVSRTGGAYTF.

The chain carries TRBV5-4 and TRBJ2-1; tentative D call: TRBD2 (6 bases). V lost 4 bases to trimming and J lost 6 bases, with 17 bases between them. The CDR3 is 15 amino acids. CDR1 is SGHNT and CDR2 is YYREEE in the germline V gene (reference sequence). As DNA, the CDR3 is TGTGCCAGCAGCGCCGGGACTCGCAGGTCCAATGAGCAGTTCTTC. Protein sequence: CASSAGTRRSNEQFF.

This chain uses TRBV29-1 with TRBJ1-1; unclear D gene. The germline V gene has CDR1 SQVTM and CDR2 ANQGSEA. V lost 4 bases to trimming and J lost 9 bases, with 9 bases between them. There are 10 residues in the CDR3. The CDR3 bases are TGCAGCGTTGTGGAGGGTAAAGCTTTCTTT. As protein: CSVVEGKAFF. Full variable domain (outside the CDR3, taken from reference TRBV29-1 and TRBJ1-1): SAVISQKPSRDICQRGTSLTIQCQVDSQVTMMFWYRQQPGQSLTLIATANQGSEATYESGFVIDKFPISRPNLTFSTLTVSNMSPEDSSIYLCSVVEGKAFFGQGTRLTVV.

J is TRBJ1-5 and V is TRBV27; 8 nucleotides match TRBD1. The germline gives CDR1 MNHEY, CDR2 SMNVEV (reference sequence). The CDR3 is 18 residues long. Trimming cost V 2 bases and J 4 bases; bases outside gene matches: 13. CDR3 region: CASSLAAPRTGSNQPQHF. CDR3 bases: TGTGCCAGCAGTTTAGCGGCCCCACGGACAGGGTCAAATCAGCCCCAGCATTTT.

The rearrangement uses TRBV7-3 and TRBJ2-1, with 8 bases fitting TRBD2. V shed 1 base and J 4 bases; nucleotides not matched to a gene: 3. CDR1 and CDR2 (germline): SGHTA, FQGTGA. The CDR3 extends over 15 amino acids. The CDR3 loop is CASSLNSGKYNEQFF. Here the CDR3 DNA reads TGTGCCAGCAGCTTAAATAGCGGGAAGTACAATGAGCAGTTCTTC.

The CDR3: CASLREETQYF. The DNA of the CDR3 is TGTGCCAGCCTCCGGGAAGAGACCCAGTACTTC. This chain connects TRBV2 to TRBJ2-5; the D is unclear. Germline CDR1 reads SNHLY; CDR2 reads FYNNEI. This CDR3 region has 11 residues. Between the trimmed V and J ends, which lost 8 bases and 3 bases, there was a span of 7 bases.

The rearrangement links TRBV7-2 to TRBJ1-1; D ambiguous. V was cut by 1 base and J by 1 base, with 4 bases left in between. This CDR3 region has 13 residues. Per the germline V gene, CDR1 is SGHTA and CDR2 is FQGNSA. The CDR3 bases are TGTGCCAGCAGCTTAGGACAGAACACTGAAGCTTTCTTT. It yields the protein CASSLGQNTEAFF. Looking up the rest from reference TRBV7-2 and TRBJ1-1 gives the full variable domain: GAGVSQSPSNKVTEKGKDVELRCDPISGHTALYWYRQSLGQGLEFLIYFQGNSAPDKSGLPSDRFSAERTGGSVSTLTIQRTQQEDSAVYLCASSLGQNTEAFFGQGTRLTVV.

V is TRBV27 and J is TRBJ1-2, with 11 bases lining up with TRBD1. J lost 9 bases, V lost 3 bases, and 3 bases had no gene match. Germline V gene sequence: CDR1 MNHEY, CDR2 SMNVEV (reference sequence). The CDR3 covers 13 residues. CDR3 sequence (DNA): TGTGCCAGCAGTTTGGACAGGGGGCTCCGCTACACCTTC. This gives the protein CASSLDRGLRYTF.

The chain carries TRBV6-6 and TRBJ2-2; D is ambiguous. The CDR3 consists of 11 residues. Trimming took off 5 bases at V and 5 bases at J, with 3 bases between the two ends. From germline, CDR1 is MNHNY and CDR2 SVGAGI (reference sequence). As DNA, the CDR3 is TGTGCCAGCAGTATAACCGGGGAGCTGTTTTTT. Translation gives CASSITGELFF.

V is TRBV7-9 and J is TRBJ2-1; 7 bases fit TRBD1. The ends lost 0 bases at V and 2 bases at J; junction bases unmatched: 1. This CDR3 has 15 residues. Germline loops: CDR1 SEHNR, CDR2 FQNEAQ (reference sequence). The CDR3 bases are TGTGCCAGCAGCTTAGCAACAGGGGCCTACAATGAGCAGTTCTTC. Encoded protein: CASSLATGAYNEQFF.

The chain employs TRBV4-1 and TRBJ1-2; a weak D match, TRBD1 (6 bases). The length of the CDR3 is 16 residues. Between the trimmed V and J ends, which lost 3 bases and 7 bases, there was a span of 21 bases. Germline values: CDR1 MGHRA, CDR2 YSYEKL. The CDR3 protein is CASSQYPRDITTGYTF. DNA for the CDR3: TGCGCCAGCAGCCAGTACCCCCGGGACATCACGACTGGCTACACCTTC.

CDR3 amino acids: CAGRRGIGNYEQYF. For the CDR3, the DNA is TGTGCCGGAAGAAGGGGGATTGGAAACTACGAGCAGTACTTC. The rearrangement uses TRBV2 and TRBJ2-7; D is perhaps TRBD1 (6 bases). CDR3 length equals 14 residues. V lost 11 bases, J lost 3 bases, and 20 bases lay in between. Germline CDR1 is SNHLY and CDR2 is FYNNEI.

This clone was seen once. The chain has TRBV11-2 and TRBJ1-3, with D maybe TRBD1 (6 bases). Looked up from germline, CDR1 is SGHAT and CDR2 is FQNNGV. Trimming stripped 4 bases from V and 0 bases from J, with 10 bases between. The CDR3 has 15 residues. The CDR3 sequence is CASSYGQSSGNTIYF. In nucleotides, the CDR3 is TGTGCCAGCAGCTATGGACAGAGCTCTGGAAACACCATATATTTT.

This clone was found once. V usage is TRBV5-1 and J usage is TRBJ1-1; D is possibly TRBD1 (5 bases). This CDR3 has 18 amino acids. Germline lookup yields CDR1 SGHRS and CDR2 YFSETQ. V was shortened by 0 bases and J by 3 bases, with 21 bases between the two germline ends. The CDR3 DNA reads TGCGCCAGCAGCTTGGCCACAGGCGTGGGGATAAAGGACACTGAAGCTTTCTTT. Its protein is CASSLATGVGIKDTEAFF. The entire variable domain, with the rest obtained from reference TRBV5-1 and TRBJ1-1, is as follows: KAGVTQTPRYLIKTRGQQVTLSCSPISGHRSVSWYQQTPGQGLQFLFEYFSETQRNKGNFPGRFSGRQFSNSRSEMNVSTLELGDSALYLCASSLATGVGIKDTEAFFGQGTRLTVV.

The V gene is TRBV27, the J gene TRBJ2-7; D perhaps matches TRBD2 (6 bases). Per the germline V gene, CDR1 is MNHEY and CDR2 is SMNVEV (reference sequence). The germline V and J ends were trimmed by 5 bases and 7 bases, with 9 bases remaining between them. The CDR3 is made up of 11 amino acids. CDR3 bases: TGTGCCAGCAGTGATGGGGGGGAGCAGTACTTC. Its protein is CASSDGGEQYF.

V and J are TRBV7-2 and TRBJ2-7, with TRBD1 matching 9 bases. Germline values: CDR1 SGHTA, CDR2 FQGNSA. The CDR3 totals 15 residues. V shed 3 bases, J shed 2 bases, and the junction held 5 bases outside the gene matches. The CDR3 nucleotides are TGTGCCAGCAGCTTCCGGACAGGGGCGCCCTACGAGCAGTACTTC. It specifies CASSFRTGAPYEQYF.

The chain employs TRBV7-2 and TRBJ2-2; no definite D call. Per the germline V gene, CDR1 is SGHTA and CDR2 is FQGNSA. Trimming stripped 4 bases from V and 4 bases from J, with 16 bases between. CDR3 length equals 16 residues. The CDR3 DNA follows: TGTGCCAGCAGCTCCCGACCCCAGTCGGGCACCGGGGAGCTGTTTTTT. Amino acids: CASSSRPQSGTGELFF.

This rearrangement joins TRBV5-4 to TRBJ2-7; 9 nucleotides line up with TRBD2. CDR1 and CDR2 (germline): SGHNT, YYREEE (reference sequence). This CDR3 has 15 residues. V lost 2 bases and J lost 7; bases outside the gene matches: 10. CDR3 loop: CASSLQVAGAGEQYF. DNA for the CDR3: TGTGCCAGCAGCTTACAGGTAGCGGGGGCGGGGGAGCAGTACTTC.